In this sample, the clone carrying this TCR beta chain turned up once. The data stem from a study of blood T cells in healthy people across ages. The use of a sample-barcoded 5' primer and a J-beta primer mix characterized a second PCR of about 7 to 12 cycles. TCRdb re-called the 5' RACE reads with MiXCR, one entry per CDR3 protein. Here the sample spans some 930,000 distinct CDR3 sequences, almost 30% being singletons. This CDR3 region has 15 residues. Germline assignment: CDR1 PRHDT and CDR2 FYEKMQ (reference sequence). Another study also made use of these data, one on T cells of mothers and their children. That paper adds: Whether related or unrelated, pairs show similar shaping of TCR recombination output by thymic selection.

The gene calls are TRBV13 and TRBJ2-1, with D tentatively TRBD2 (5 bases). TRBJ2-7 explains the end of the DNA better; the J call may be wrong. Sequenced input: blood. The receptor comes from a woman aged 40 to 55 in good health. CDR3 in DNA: TGTGCCAGCAGCTTGGGAGTAGAACAGACCTACGAGCAGTACTTC. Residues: CASSLGVEQTYEQYF.